This T cell receptor (beta chain) was recovered during a study of blood T cell repertoires in COVID-19. Overall study context: T cells, B-cell-depleted T cells, or PBMCs supplied cDNA or gDNA.

The authors' processing: Reference gene primer amplification gave estimated nucleated cell counts. The assay was immunoSEQ multiplex PCR, and TCRdb's table has in-frame clones only and misses some. That table is the source of V, J and clone size, and D and trimming were worked out from the DNA. The sample has around 150,000 clones, approximately 92% seen once; the top ten hold about 4.8%. CDR3 length: 15 residues. CDR1 and CDR2 from the germline V gene are MGHRA and YSYEKL. Trimming took off 5 bases at V and 5 bases at J, with 18 bases between the two ends. The V and J genes are TRBV4-1 and TRBJ2-5; tentative D call: TRBD2 (5 bases). This TCR came from a man aged 25-45 years with COVID-19, enrolled during active disease. The sequenced material came from peripheral blood. CDR3 DNA: TGCGCCAGCAGCTCATACTCTAGCTCGGGGGAGACCCAGTACTTC. It encodes CASSSYSSSGETQYF.